These 15 T cell receptor beta chains were all obtained from the same sample, sequenced in a study of molecular identifiers for immune sequencing clone quantification. TCRdb analysed the PCR reads with MiXCR anew, one entry per CDR3 protein. Of roughly 93,000 distinct CDR3 sequences in the sample, roughly 19% are singletons; the top ten hold 0.7% to 0.95%. Sequencing used naive CD8+ T cells from blood, with Jurkat cell RNA spiked in. Specified subset: FACS-sorted CD8+CD4-CCR7+CD45RA+ naive T cells. These TCRs come from a human donor in good health. Some libraries in this study had Jurkat cell RNA spiked in.

This clonotype showed up many times. This chain links TRBV11-2 with TRBJ2-3; 8 bases are shared with TRBD1. Germline lookup yields CDR1 SGHAT and CDR2 FQNNGV. The trim removed 4 bases at V and 6 bases at J, leaving 18 bases unmatched. This CDR3 has 18 residues. CDR3 region: CASSSSKEDRVRTDTQYF. The CDR3 region has the DNA TGTGCCAGCAGCTCAAGTAAAGAGGACAGGGTGCGTACGGATACGCAGTATTTT.

This clonotype has more than one count but fewer than ten. The chain has TRBV5-1 and TRBJ2-6, with D unclear. CDR1 SGHRS and CDR2 YFSETQ come from the germline V gene. V lost 5 bases, J lost 0 bases, and 6 bases lay in between. The CDR3 runs to 14 residues. The CDR3, as DNA: TGCGCCAGCAGAACAAACTCTGGGGCCAACGTCCTGACTTTC. Translated: CASRTNSGANVLTF.

This clonotype was detected ten times or more. This sequence joins TRBV10-2 and TRBJ1-2; no reliable D call. This CDR3 region has 14 residues. Germline assignment: CDR1 WSHSY and CDR2 SAAADI. V lost 3 bases to trimming and J lost 3 bases, with 11 bases between them. The chain's CDR3 is CASSEIGTDYGYTF. The CDR3 bases are TGCGCCAGCAGTGAAATCGGTACAGACTATGGCTACACCTTC.

The V gene is TRBV27, the J gene TRBJ2-1; D not resolved. With 4 bases removed from V and 3 bases from J, the gap between germline ends came to 13 bases. The CDR3 extends over 15 amino acids. Germline-derived CDR1 and CDR2 are MNHEY and SMNVEV (reference sequence). The CDR3 here is CASSSQDRYYNEQFF. DNA for the CDR3: TGTGCCAGCAGTTCCCAAGACCGATACTACAATGAGCAGTTCTTC.

In this sample, this clonotype turned up many times. J is TRBJ1-5 and V is TRBV7-9; TRBD1 matches at 7 bases. Germline assignment: CDR1 SEHNR and CDR2 FQNEAQ (reference sequence). The CDR3 has 15 amino acids. With 5 bases clipped from V and 5 bases from J, the junction kept 9 bases outside the gene matches. DNA for the CDR3: TGTGCCAGCAGCCCCCAGGGGGTAGGGGATCAGCCCCAGCATTTT. Amino acids: CASSPQGVGDQPQHF.

This clonotype appeared a few times. The chain combines TRBV12-3 or TRBV12-4 with TRBJ2-4; possibly TRBD1 for D (7 bases). The CDR3 runs to 17 residues. V was shortened by 5 bases and J by 4 bases, with 21 bases between the two germline ends. CDR3 region: CASSPTLEAGGKNIQYF. The CDR3, as DNA: TGTGCCAGCAGTCCTACCCTGGAGGCAGGGGGGAAAAACATTCAGTACTTC.

This clonotype was found many times. The chain is built from TRBV27 and TRBJ2-7, with 7 bases fitting TRBD1. This CDR3 region has 14 residues. CDR1 and CDR2 from the germline V gene are MNHEY and SMNVEV (reference sequence). V was pared by 5 bases and J by 3 bases, with 7 bases of the junction left unmatched. CDR3: CASSAGTDYYEQYF. CDR3 in DNA: TGTGCCAGCAGTGCCGGGACAGACTACTACGAGCAGTACTTC.

This clonotype has ten or more counts. The chain employs TRBV12-3 or TRBV12-4 and TRBJ2-1; D remains ambiguous. V was pared by 7 bases and J by 9 bases, with 16 bases between. This CDR3 is 13 amino acids long. Here the CDR3 DNA reads TGTGCCAGCACCTCCGGGTCCCATGGTGAGCAGTTCTTC. Translation gives CASTSGSHGEQFF.

In its sample, this clonotype was seen a few times. A much larger clone lies a single base off, so this may be a read error. CDR3 residues: CASSKAAELAEGPDEQYF. In DNA form, the CDR3 reads TGTGCCAGCAGCAAAGCCGCGGAACTAGCGGAGGGGCCGGACGAGCAGTACTTC. The chain links TRBV21-1 to TRBJ2-7; the D call in the table, TRBD2, was not verified against the DNA. TRBV21-1 constitutes a pseudogene. This CDR3 spans 18 amino acids.

At least ten counts were recorded for this clonotype. This chain joins TRBV9 and TRBJ1-1; D gene ambiguous. The germline V and J ends were trimmed by 4 bases and 0 bases, with 13 bases remaining between them. Germline V gene lookup returns CDR1 SGDLS and CDR2 YYNGEE. This CDR3 comprises 15 residues. CDR3 residues: CASSPSEGLNTEAFF. CDR3 nucleotide sequence: TGTGCCAGCAGCCCCAGCGAGGGTTTGAACACTGAAGCTTTCTTT.

This chain joins TRBV21-1 and TRBJ2-3; no check of the table's D call, TRBD1, against the DNA was made. TRBV21-1 is marked as a pseudogene. The CDR3 spans 16 residues. The CDR3 sequence is CASSVGTETSTDTQYF. CDR3 bases: TGTGCCAGCAGTGTCGGGACCGAAACTAGCACAGATACGCAGTATTTT.

This clonotype appeared a few times. Since a much larger clone is just one base distant, this may be a read error. J is TRBJ2-7 and V is TRBV7-2; 14 nucleotides line up with TRBD2. In germline, CDR1 is SGHTA, CDR2 FQGNSA. V shed 4 bases and J 4 bases; nucleotides not matched to a gene: 12. The CDR3 loop spans 18 amino acids. The CDR3 DNA reads TGTGCCAGCAGCTCGGGACTAGCGGGAGAGCCGTGGGATTACGAGCAGTACTTC. Protein sequence: CASSSGLAGEPWDYEQYF.

Concerning this clonotype: A read error is possible here, since a much larger clone lies one base away. The gene calls are TRBV12-3 or TRBV12-4 and TRBJ2-3; D is undetermined. There are 15 residues in the CDR3. CDR3 protein: CASGLEERGTDTQYF. CDR3 bases: TGTGCCAGCGGTTTAGAGGAACGAGGTACAGATACGCAGTATTTT.

This clonotype has ten or more counts. The J gene is TRBJ2-2, the V gene TRBV12-5, with D possibly being TRBD1 (6 bases). V was cut by 3 bases and J by 6 bases, with 17 bases left in between. Germline V gene lookup returns CDR1 LGHNT and CDR2 FRNRAP. This CDR3 contains 16 residues. The CDR3 DNA reads as TGTGCTAGTGGTTTCCTGGCCGGGACATTAGCCGGGGAGCTGTTTTTT. It codes for CASGFLAGTLAGELFF.

Many counts were recorded for this clonotype. The rearrangement uses TRBV11-2 and TRBJ2-3; 14 bases fit TRBD2. Germline loops: CDR1 SGHAT, CDR2 FQNNGV. The length of the CDR3 is 19 residues. Trimming cost V 1 base and J 2 bases; bases outside gene matches: 8. The CDR3 sequence is CASSLVPGLAGEHTDTQYF. CDR3 sequence (DNA): TGTGCCAGCAGCTTAGTCCCGGGACTAGCGGGGGAACACACAGATACGCAGTATTTT.